This entry lists 29 T cell receptor beta chains sequenced from one sample in a study of vaccination effects on CD4 cells after COVID-19. With roughly 9 days of culture completed, CD4+ T cells were isolated. Repertoires were generated with immunoSEQ multiplex PCR, while TCRdb's copy carries only in-frame clones and drops some. The top ten hold around 8.1% of the sample, which has about 45,000 clones, around 70% seen once. No antigen has been assigned to these receptors. The sample in question was CD4+ T cells from PBMCs cultured without peptide, obtained before COVID-19 vaccination. These TCRs come from a human donor who had a prior SARS-CoV-2 infection.

The chain uses TRBV18 and TRBJ2-5, with TRBD1 matching over 8 bases. V lost 3 bases and J lost 1; bases outside the gene matches: 16. Germline loops: CDR1 KGHSH, CDR2 LQKENI. The CDR3 has 19 residues. The CDR3 nucleotides read TGTGCCAGCTCACCGACTTTGGGCCCCGGGGACAGGACCCAAGAGACCCAGTACTTC. Amino acids: CASSPTLGPGDRTQETQYF.

This chain joins TRBV18 and TRBJ1-5; possibly TRBD1 for D (5 bases). The CDR3 consists of 15 residues. Germline V CDR1 and CDR2: KGHSH, LQKENI. Trimming took 5 bases from V and 7 from J, leaving 18 bases between them. CDR3 amino acids: CASSSNGGSGQPQHF. CDR3 DNA: TGTGCCAGCTCATCTAATGGGGGGAGTGGGCAGCCCCAGCATTTT.

For the CDR3, the DNA is TGTGCCAGCTCACCACCGGTTGGTAGCCGAAGCTCCTACAATGAGCAGTTCTTC. It specifies CASSPPVGSRSSYNEQFF. This chain uses TRBV18 with TRBJ2-1; D unresolved. The CDR3 runs 18 residues. The germline V gene encodes CDR1 KGHSH and CDR2 LQKENI. Trimming cost V 0 bases and J 0 bases, with 15 bases left between them.

The CDR3 sequence: CASSTGLAPRETQYF. As DNA, the CDR3 is TGTGCCAGCAGCACTGGACTAGCGCCCAGGGAGACCCAGTACTTC. The chain uses TRBV9 and TRBJ2-5; TRBD2 agrees at 9 bases. This CDR3 is built from 15 residues. Germline CDR1 SGDLS, CDR2 YYNGEE. Unmatched junction bases numbered 9, after V lost 4 bases and J lost 5 bases.

This sequence joins TRBV4-2 and TRBJ2-3, with 10 bases aligning to TRBD2. The ends lost 4 bases at V and 1 base at J; junction bases unmatched: 2. This CDR3 has 15 residues. Germline CDR1 LGHNA, CDR2 YNFKEQ. The CDR3 DNA is TGTGCCAGCAGCCGCCTAGCGGGAGGCACAGATACGCAGTATTTT. This encodes CASSRLAGGTDTQYF.

This rearrangement joins TRBV3-1 (or the pseudogene TRBV3-2) to TRBJ1-6, with D unresolved. CDR3 size: 15 residues. V gave up 3 bases and J gave up 8 bases, with 14 bases separating them. The germline V gene encodes CDR1 LGHDT and CDR2 YNNKEL (reference sequence). The CDR3 coding sequence is TGTGCCAGCAGCCACGCCGGGTCCTCTGATTCACCCCTCCACTTT. Its translation: CASSHAGSSDSPLHF.

V usage is TRBV4-3 and J usage is TRBJ2-1; weak D call: TRBD2 (6 bases). Germline V gene data show CDR1 as LGHNA and CDR2 as YSLEER. V was pared by 2 bases and J by 5 bases, with 7 bases between. The CDR3 runs 13 residues. As DNA, the CDR3 is TGCGCCAGCAGCCAACGACTAGACAATGAGCAGTTCTTC. Its translation: CASSQRLDNEQFF.

This clone was counted between two and nine times. The rearrangement uses TRBV19 and TRBJ1-3; D unclear. This CDR3 comprises 15 residues. Germline CDR1 reads LNHDA; CDR2 reads SQIVND (reference sequence). V was trimmed by 4 bases and J by 0 bases, leaving 10 bases between them. CDR3 DNA sequence: TGTGCCAGTAGTACGATCGGCATCTCTGGAAACACCATATATTTT. Amino acids: CASSTIGISGNTIYF.

This clone was detected a few times. The chain recombines TRBV18 with TRBJ1-2, with D possibly TRBD1 on 5 matching bases. The germline gives CDR1 KGHSH, CDR2 LQKENI. CDR3 length: 13 amino acids. Trimming shortened V by 5 bases and J by 5 bases, and 12 bases separated the two germline ends. CDR3 region: CASSKDMGYGYTF. DNA for the CDR3: TGTGCCAGCTCAAAGGACATGGGGTATGGCTACACCTTC.

The chain uses TRBV11-3 and TRBJ1-2; D is unresolved. This CDR3 spans 15 amino acids. Germline values: CDR1 SGHNT, CDR2 YENEEA. The V and J ends lost 5 bases and 6 bases respectively, with 19 bases between them. The CDR3 reads CASSLRSDRNHGYTF. The CDR3 bases are TGTGCCAGCAGCCTCAGATCTGACCGAAACCATGGCTACACCTTC.

The chain has TRBV19 and TRBJ2-1, with 11 bases aligning to TRBD2. The V gene end was trimmed by 1 base and the J gene end by 9 bases; junction bases not matched to a gene: 5. The CDR3 is 15 amino acids. The germline gives CDR1 LNHDA, CDR2 SQIVND (reference sequence). CDR3 in amino acids: CASSIGTSGRTEQFF. The CDR3 region has the DNA TGTGCCAGTAGTATAGGCACTAGCGGGAGAACTGAGCAGTTCTTC.

V and J are TRBV11-2 and TRBJ2-1; a weak D match, TRBD2 (5 bases). Trimming removed 5 bases at V and 10 bases at J, with 21 bases between. The CDR3 sequence is 15 residues long. Germline V gene sequence: CDR1 SGHAT, CDR2 FQNNGV. The DNA of the CDR3 is TGTGCCAGCAGCCATCCTGGCGGGTCGGCTAGGGAGCAGTTCTTC. Amino acids: CASSHPGGSAREQFF. Complete variable domain (other parts from reference TRBV11-2 and TRBJ2-1): EAGVAQSPRYKIIEKRQSVAFWCNPISGHATLYWYQQILGQGPKLLIQFQNNGVVDDSQLPKDRFSAERLKGVDSTLKIQPAKLEDSAVYLCASSHPGGSAREQFFGPGTRLTVL.

This clone was recorded once. The chain carries TRBV30 and TRBJ1-5; D may be TRBD1 (5 bases). Germline V lookup: CDR1 GTSNPN, CDR2 SVGIG (reference sequence). The CDR3 spans 13 residues. Trimming stripped 3 bases from V and 4 bases from J, with 10 bases between. Here the CDR3 reads CAWSNSGNQPQHF. As DNA, the CDR3 is TGTGCCTGGAGCAACTCAGGGAATCAGCCCCAGCATTTT.

The V call is TRBV5-4, the J call TRBJ2-3, with 9 nucleotides matching TRBD2. In germline, CDR1 is SGHNT, CDR2 YYREEE (reference sequence). V lost 4 bases and J lost 2; bases outside the gene matches: 8. There are 16 residues in the CDR3. The CDR3 is CASSPRLAAHTDTQYF. As DNA, the CDR3 is TGTGCCAGCAGCCCCAGACTAGCGGCCCACACAGATACGCAGTATTTT. The full variable domain, rest sourced from reference TRBV5-4 and TRBJ2-3, is ETGVTQSPTHLIKTRGQQVTLRCSSQSGHNTVSWYQQALGQGPQFIFQYYREEENGRGNFPPRFSGLQFPNYSSELNVNALELDDSALYLCASSPRLAAHTDTQYFGPGTRLTVL.

DNA for the CDR3: TGCAGCGTCGGACAGCCCGGGGAGCTGTTTTTT. It codes for CSVGQPGELFF. V is TRBV29-1 and J is TRBJ2-2; D perhaps matches TRBD1 (6 bases). The length of the CDR3 is 11 residues. V lost 6 bases and J 6 bases, leaving 8 bases between the germline ends. The germline V gene encodes CDR1 SQVTM and CDR2 ANQGSEA.

This clone has only one observation. This chain uses TRBV19 with TRBJ1-4; 10 nucleotides align to TRBD1. This CDR3 is 14 amino acids long. Germline CDR1 is LNHDA and CDR2 is SQIVND (reference sequence). The V segment lost 4 bases and the J segment 8 bases; nucleotides outside the gene matches: 4. The DNA for the CDR3 is TGTGCCAGTAGTAGGGGGACAGGGGTCGAAAAACTGTTTTTT. It translates to CASSRGTGVEKLFF.

The chain carries TRBV27 and TRBJ2-1; D is possibly TRBD1 (5 bases). Germline V gene data show CDR1 as MNHEY and CDR2 as SMNVEV (reference sequence). Trimming pared 6 bases from V and 0 bases from J, leaving 9 bases between. The CDR3 is 14 residues long. This CDR3 is CASRGPSSYNEQFF. The DNA for the CDR3 is TGTGCCAGCAGGGGGCCTAGCTCCTACAATGAGCAGTTCTTC.

This chain connects TRBV30 to TRBJ2-7; weak D call: TRBD1 (6 bases). The length of the CDR3 is 15 residues. Trimming removed 1 base from V and 0 bases from J, with 13 bases in between. Germline V CDR1 and CDR2: GTSNPN, SVGIG (reference sequence). The CDR3 nucleotides are TGTGCCTGGAGTGAGACACACAGGGTCTCCTACGAGCAGTACTTC. This codes for CAWSETHRVSYEQYF. Looking up the rest from reference TRBV30 and TRBJ2-7 gives the full variable domain: SQTIHQWPATLVQPVGSPLSLECTVEGTSNPNLYWYRQAAGRGLQLLFYSVGIGQISSEVPQNLSASRPQDRQFILSSKKLLLSDSGFYLCAWSETHRVSYEQYFGPGTRLTVT.

The chain links TRBV5-1 to TRBJ1-5; a weak D match, TRBD1 (6 bases). The CDR3 extends over 14 amino acids. From germline, CDR1 is SGHRS and CDR2 YFSETQ. V was clipped by 3 bases and J by 8 bases, with 15 bases between them. CDR3 protein: CASSSLGHPEPQHF. In DNA, the CDR3 is TGCGCCAGCAGCTCCCTGGGACATCCAGAGCCCCAGCATTTT.

CDR3 bases: TGCAGTGCTAGTCAGGGGGGTGGGGAGACCCAGTACTTC. Translation gives CSASQGGGETQYF. The rearrangement joins TRBV20-1 to TRBJ2-5, with D perhaps matching TRBD1 (7 bases). V was clipped by 3 bases and J by 5 bases, with 13 bases between them. CDR3 size: 13 residues. The V gene's germline CDR1 is DFQATT and CDR2 SNEGSKA (reference sequence).

This chain joins TRBV30 and TRBJ2-7, with 7 nucleotides matching TRBD1. Trimming removed 0 bases from V and 3 bases from J; junction bases left unmatched: 2. The CDR3 totals 13 residues. Germline values: CDR1 GTSNPN, CDR2 SVGIG (reference sequence). CDR3 protein: CAWSVQGNYEQYF. In nucleotides, the CDR3 is TGTGCCTGGAGTGTACAGGGGAACTACGAGCAGTACTTC.

This chain links TRBV3-1 (or the pseudogene TRBV3-2) with TRBJ2-5, with 13 bases matching TRBD2. J lost 9 bases, V lost 5 bases, and 18 bases had no gene match. Germline CDR1 reads LGHDT; CDR2 reads YNNKEL (reference sequence). The length of the CDR3 is 18 residues. The chain's CDR3 is CASSSRWTSGSLIGSQYF. Written as DNA, the CDR3 is TGTGCCAGCAGCTCGAGATGGACTAGCGGGAGCCTGATCGGGTCCCAGTACTTC.

This CDR3 reads CASSYSGTGTYEQYF. The CDR3 DNA reads TGTGCCAGCAGTTACTCCGGGACAGGGACCTACGAGCAGTACTTC. The chain is built from TRBV6-5 and TRBJ2-7; 9 bases are a match to TRBD1. V shed 0 bases, J shed 2 bases, and the junction held 2 bases outside the gene matches. Germline CDR1 MNHEY, CDR2 SVGAGI. This CDR3 spans 15 amino acids.

This chain joins TRBV14 and TRBJ2-7; weak D call: TRBD1 (5 bases). Germline CDR1 reads SGHDN; CDR2 reads FVKESK. CDR3 length: 12 residues. V lost 3 bases and J lost 5, with 8 bases in between. The CDR3: CASSQGLDEQYF. DNA of the CDR3: TGTGCCAGCAGCCAGGGGCTCGACGAGCAGTACTTC.

The gene calls are TRBV5-1 and TRBJ1-2; a possible D gene is TRBD1 (6 bases). CDR1 is SGHRS and CDR2 is YFSETQ in the germline V gene. The CDR3 runs 14 residues. V was clipped by 4 bases and J by 1 base, with 11 bases between them. The CDR3 DNA reads TGCGCCAGCAGCACCGGACAGATTAACTATGGCTACACCTTC. Translated, it gives CASSTGQINYGYTF. The variable domain in full, completed from reference TRBV5-1 and TRBJ1-2, reads KAGVTQTPRYLIKTRGQQVTLSCSPISGHRSVSWYQQTPGQGLQFLFEYFSETQRNKGNFPGRFSGRQFSNSRSEMNVSTLELGDSALYLCASSTGQINYGYTFGSGTRLTVV.

The V and J genes are TRBV7-2 and TRBJ2-7, with a tentative D call TRBD1 (5 bases). This CDR3 region has 12 residues. Germline V CDR1 and CDR2: SGHTA, FQGNSA. V lost 5 bases and J 7 bases, leaving 12 bases between the germline ends. The CDR3 nucleotides are TGTGCCAGCAGCCCCCTCAACAGGGAGCAGTACTTC. Residues: CASSPLNREQYF.

The chain recombines TRBV18 with TRBJ1-2, with no clear D. Trimming removed 2 bases at V and 2 bases at J, with 12 bases between. The CDR3 has 15 amino acids. In germline, CDR1 is KGHSH, CDR2 LQKENI. CDR3 protein: CASSPSTLGNYGYTF. The DNA of the CDR3 is TGTGCCAGCTCACCAAGCACTCTAGGGAACTATGGCTACACCTTC. Together with reference TRBV18 and TRBJ1-2, the CDR3 gives the full variable domain: NAGVMQNPRHLVRRRGQEARLRCSPMKGHSHVYWYRQLPEEGLKFMVYLQKENIIDESGMPKERFSAEFPKEGPSILRIQQVVRGDSAAYFCASSPSTLGNYGYTFGSGTRLTVV.

This sequence joins TRBV4-2 and TRBJ1-1; no clear D gene. V was pared by 1 base and J by 2 bases, with 8 bases between. Germline V lookup: CDR1 LGHNA, CDR2 YNFKEQ. The CDR3 covers 14 residues. Written as DNA, the CDR3 is TGTGCCAGCAGCCAAGTCCTCGGAAACACTGAAGCTTTCTTT. Residues: CASSQVLGNTEAFF.

The J gene is TRBJ2-3, the V gene TRBV7-2; either TRBD1 or TRBD2 may supply D (6 bases each). Trimming stripped 2 bases from V and 6 bases from J, with 12 bases between. Germline assignment: CDR1 SGHTA and CDR2 FQGNSA. This CDR3 contains 14 residues. CDR3 coding DNA: TGTGCCAGCAGCTTATCCGGGGGCGGGGATACGCAGTATTTT. Translating gives CASSLSGGGDTQYF.